One and the same sample provided the 10 T cell receptor beta chains below, sequenced in a study of Tregs in tolerant kidney transplant recipients. The method was immunoSEQ multiplex PCR; TCRdb's version includes in-frame clones alone and lacks a portion of them. The sample consists of just under 65,000 clones, 95% to 98% of them appearing once. Specimen: Tregs from blood, collected before the transplant. These receptors were obtained from a human donor who received a combined kidney and bone marrow transplant.

V and J are TRBV29-1 and TRBJ1-2; 7 nucleotides agree with TRBD1. V lost 6 bases and J lost 2; bases outside the gene matches: 3. The CDR3 covers 12 residues. Germline V gene lookup returns CDR1 SQVTM and CDR2 ANQGSEA. The CDR3 sequence is CSVEQGNYGYTF. The CDR3 DNA sequence: TGCAGCGTCGAACAGGGGAACTATGGCTACACCTTC.

The rearrangement links TRBV9 to TRBJ1-6; perhaps TRBD1 as D (6 bases). The CDR3 totals 15 residues. V shed 4 bases and J shed 4 bases, with 12 bases lying between them. The V gene's germline CDR1 is SGDLS and CDR2 YYNGEE. CDR3 residues: CASSPKGGYNSPLHF. DNA for the CDR3: TGTGCCAGCAGCCCGAAAGGGGGATATAATTCACCCCTCCACTTT.

The chain is built from TRBV7-2 and TRBJ1-5; the D gene is possibly TRBD1 (6 bases). Per the germline V gene, CDR1 is SGHTA and CDR2 is FQGNSA. This CDR3 comprises 15 residues. Trimming removed 2 bases at V and 9 bases at J, with 17 bases between. The CDR3 coding sequence is TGTGCCAGCAGCTTAACACTAACAGGGCTAGGGCCCCAGCATTTT. It yields the protein CASSLTLTGLGPQHF.

The chain employs TRBV4-2 and TRBJ2-7, with TRBD2 matching 13 bases. V lost 4 bases, J lost 4 bases, and 7 bases stayed unmatched. Looked up from germline, CDR1 is LGHNA and CDR2 is YNFKEQ. CDR3 length equals 16 residues. The CDR3 spells CASSRIATSGGYEQYF. For the CDR3, the DNA is TGTGCCAGCAGCCGGATCGCGACTAGCGGGGGGTACGAGCAGTACTTC.

J is TRBJ2-7 and V is TRBV2, with D unclear. This CDR3 has 14 residues. Germline assignment: CDR1 SNHLY and CDR2 FYNNEI. V lost 4 bases and J 0 bases, leaving 10 bases between the germline ends. The CDR3 coding sequence is TGTGCCAGCAGTGGATCGCGGAGCTCCTACGAGCAGTACTTC. As protein: CASSGSRSSYEQYF.

The rearrangement links TRBV27 to TRBJ2-3; possible D gene TRBD2, 6 bases. The CDR3 covers 14 residues. Germline lookup yields CDR1 MNHEY and CDR2 SMNVEV (reference sequence). The V gene lost 2 bases and the J gene lost 6 bases, with 12 bases spanning the gap. CDR3 residues: CASSLGSGGDTQYF. DNA for the CDR3: TGTGCCAGCAGTTTAGGTAGCGGCGGGGATACGCAGTATTTT.

This chain connects TRBV9 to TRBJ1-1; perhaps TRBD1 as D (5 bases). The V end lost 0 bases, the J end lost 0 bases, and 9 bases lay between the germline ends. The CDR3 loop spans 15 amino acids. Germline V gene lookup returns CDR1 SGDLS and CDR2 YYNGEE. The CDR3 sequence: CASSVVGQMNTEAFF. The CDR3 nucleotides read TGTGCCAGCAGCGTAGTTGGACAAATGAACACTGAAGCTTTCTTT. Variable domain in full (rest from reference TRBV9 and TRBJ1-1): DSGVTQTPKHLITATGQRVTLRCSPRSGDLSVYWYQQSLDQGLQFLIQYYNGEERAKGNILERFSAQQFPDLHSELNLSSLELGDSALYFCASSVVGQMNTEAFFGQGTRLTVV.

V gene TRBV9 combines with J gene TRBJ2-1; TRBD2 agrees at 14 bases. The trim removed 0 bases at V and 3 bases at J, leaving 2 bases unmatched. Germline V gives CDR1 SGDLS, CDR2 YYNGEE. This CDR3 has 17 residues. The CDR3 spells CASSVEGLAGDYNEQFF. The DNA for the CDR3 is TGTGCCAGCAGCGTAGAGGGACTAGCGGGGGACTACAATGAGCAGTTCTTC.

The chain recombines TRBV5-1 with TRBJ2-1; the match to TRBD2 covers 7 bases. J gave up 15 bases and V 0 bases, and 9 bases lay outside the gene matches. In germline, CDR1 is SGHRS, CDR2 YFSETQ. The CDR3 is 13 residues long. The CDR3 sequence is CASSLEVGGSTFF. The CDR3 coding sequence is TGCGCCAGCAGCTTGGAGGTCGGCGGGAGTACGTTCTTC.

J is TRBJ2-5 and V is TRBV7-3; D perhaps matches TRBD2 (7 bases). V was cut by 5 bases and J by 5 bases, with 15 bases left in between. The CDR3 is 14 amino acids. Germline lookup yields CDR1 SGHTA and CDR2 FQGTGA. The CDR3: CASSGGAAWETQYF. In DNA form, the CDR3 reads TGTGCCAGCAGCGGGGGGGCCGCGTGGGAGACCCAGTACTTC.